The T cell receptor (beta chain) described here comes from a study of cytomegalovirus exposure and HLA in healthy donors. Whole-study context: Genotyping showed 81% of hundreds of donors falling in the Caucasian-associated ancestry cluster.

Primers included in the PCR were 60 Vbeta and 13 Jbeta primers. Clones were sequenced by immunoSEQ multiplex PCR, and TCRdb holds only the in-frame ones, with some missing. The sample contains over 85,000 clones, roughly 80% of which appear only once. Deletions cut 3 bases from V and 1 base from J, with 10 bases between. Germline V gives CDR1 KGHSH, CDR2 LQKENI. There are 15 residues in the CDR3. Points on this clone: What it binds is not known.

Study-level findings and limits: TRBV6-2, TRBV6-3 and other indistinguishable V segments were excluded. For TCR beta chains, V- and J-gene trimming was later linked to a missense DCLRE1C variant. When the data were analyzed later, several of the most significant clusters appeared to be linked to common viral pathogens.

This receptor was obtained from a man under 40 in good health and CMV-seropositive. This chain joins TRBV18 and TRBJ2-1, with a possible D match to TRBD1 (6 bases). The material sequenced was PBMCs. CDR3 bases: TGTGCCAGCTCACCGCCCGGACAGTCCTACAATGAGCAGTTCTTC. Encoded protein: CASSPPGQSYNEQFF.